This is a list of T cell receptor beta chains from one sample in a study of molecular identifiers for immune sequencing clone quantification. TCRdb used MiXCR to reprocess the PCR reads, holding one entry per CDR3 protein. The sample includes about 500,000 distinct CDR3 sequences, roughly 26% of them seen just once. The sample taken for sequencing was naive CD8+ T cells from blood, with Jurkat cell RNA spiked in. The receptors here all came from a human donor in good health. Some libraries in this study had Jurkat cell RNA spiked in. Each CDR3 is given with its conserved first and last residue. A D gene is named only where the DNA matches it firmly. A clone size is listed for some rows: how often the clone was seen (once, few, many), or a class if it is expanded.

D gene,V gene,J gene,clone size,CDR3 DNA,CDR3 protein
TRBD2,TRBV7-9,TRBJ2-1,few,TGTGCCAGCAGCACGACGGGACTAGCGACGAGCTCCTACAATGAGCAGTTCTTC,CASSTTGLATSSYNEQFF
.,TRBV7-9,TRBJ2-5,many,TGTGCCAGCAGCCCGGAACCCAGGGACCAAGAGACCCAGTACTTC,CASSPEPRDQETQYF
.,TRBV29-1,TRBJ2-7,many,TGCAGCGTTTTCTACGACAAAGGGGTTGTCTACGAGCAGTACTTC,CSVFYDKGVVYEQYF
.,TRBV5-1,TRBJ1-1,.,TGCGCCAGCAACTTGTGGGACTCCTATATGAACACTGAAGCTTTCTTT,CASNLWDSYMNTEAFF
.,TRBV27,TRBJ2-3,few,TGTGCCAGCAGTTTATCAGGGGACCCCTACACAGATACGCAGTATTTT,CASSLSGDPYTDTQYF
.,TRBV7-9,TRBJ1-4,.,TGTGCCAGCAGCTCAGGACAGACTAGTGAAAAACTGTTTTTT,CASSSGQTSEKLFF
TRBD1,TRBV27,TRBJ2-7,many,TGTGCCAGCAGTTTAAGGGGACAGACCTACGAGCAGTACTTC,CASSLRGQTYEQYF
.,TRBV6-2/TRBV6-3,TRBJ2-7,.,TGTGCCAGCAGCCGTCCACTGGACTACGAGCAGTACTTC,CASSRPLDYEQYF
.,TRBV5-5,TRBJ2-4,many,TGTGCCAGCAGGACAGAAAACATTCAGTACTTC,CASRTENIQYF
.,TRBV19,TRBJ2-2,.,TGTGCCGGTAGTATATATCCGAACACCGGGGAGCTGTTTTTT,CAGSIYPNTGELFF
TRBD1,TRBV7-2,TRBJ2-7,few,TGTGCCGGCAGCACCACAGGGGTATCCTCCTACGAGCAGTACTTC,CAGSTTGVSSYEQYF
.,TRBV7-9,TRBJ2-4,many,TGTGCCAGCAGCTTAGGAGGGGGCAAAAACATTCAGTACTTC,CASSLGGGKNIQYF
.,TRBV29-1,TRBJ1-1,many,TGCAGCGTTGAAACAGGAGTGAACACTGAAGCTTTCTTT,CSVETGVNTEAFF
.,TRBV5-8,TRBJ2-6,.,TGTGCCAGCAGCTTTACAGATATCTCTCTCTCTGGGGCCAACGTCCTGACTTTC,CASSFTDISLSGANVLTF
TRBD1,TRBV28,TRBJ2-7,few,TGTGCCAGCAGACCGAGCTCCGGGACAGGGGTCTACGAGCAGTACTTC,CASRPSSGTGVYEQYF
.,TRBV7-3,TRBJ2-1,.,TGTGCCAGCAGCTCCGCCAATGAGCAGTTCTTC,CASSSANEQFF